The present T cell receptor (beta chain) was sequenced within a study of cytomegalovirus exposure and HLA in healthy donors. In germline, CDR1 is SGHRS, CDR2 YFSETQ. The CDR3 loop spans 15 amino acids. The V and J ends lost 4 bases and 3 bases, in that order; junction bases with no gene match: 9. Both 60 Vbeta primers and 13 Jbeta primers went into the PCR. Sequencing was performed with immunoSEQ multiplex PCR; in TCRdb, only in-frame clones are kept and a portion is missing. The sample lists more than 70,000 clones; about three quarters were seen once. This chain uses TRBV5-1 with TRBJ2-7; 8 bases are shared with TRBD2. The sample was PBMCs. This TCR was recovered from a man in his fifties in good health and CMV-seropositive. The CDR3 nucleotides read TGCGCCAGCAGCCAGCGTCTCGGGGGGGGCTACGAGCAGTACTTC. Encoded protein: CASSQRLGGGYEQYF.